These T cell receptor gamma chains were read from a single sample in a study of Vδ1+ human thymocytes. TCRdb used CATT to re-call clones from the multiplex PCR reads. The table records 36,000 or so gamma-chain clones, 20% to 25% of them present only once. The sample consisted of Vdelta1+ gamma-delta thymocytes from the thymus. The receptors stem from a girl under three years old who had congenital heart surgery. CDR3s include the opening cysteine and the closing phenylalanine or tryptophan. The size of a clone is reported for some rows only, either as once, few or many, or as a class for expanded clones.

TRGJ1/TRGJ2	TRGV4	NA	TGTGCCACCCCTATGCGATATAAGAAACTCTTT	CATPMRYKKLF
TRGJP2	TRGV2	few	TGTGCCACCTGGGACGGGCTATCTGCTAGTGATTGGATCAAGACGTTT	CATWDGLSASDWIKTF
TRGJ1/TRGJ2	TRGV9	few	TGTGCCTTGTGGGAGGTGGGGTATTATTATAAGAAACTCTTT	CALWEVGYYYKKLF
TRGJ1/TRGJ2	TRGV2	once	TGTGCCACCTGGGACGGGCCTAGGATCGAGAAACTCTTT	CATWDGPRIEKLF
TRGJP2	TRGV4	NA	TGTGCCACCTGGGATGGGCTACGTGATTGGATCAAGACGTTT	CATWDGLRDWIKTF
TRGJ1/TRGJ2	TRGV8	NA	TGTGCCACCTGGGATATCCTTAATTATAAGAAACTCTTT	CATWDILNYKKLF
TRGJ1/TRGJ2	TRGV4	NA	TGTGCCACCTGGGATGTGAGGTATAAGAAACTCTTT	CATWDVRYKKLF
TRGJP2	TRGV2	NA	TGTGCCACCTGGGACGGGCTGAAGGGGGGGAGTAGTGATTGGATCAAGACGTTT	CATWDGLKGGSSDWIKTF
TRGJ1/TRGJ2	TRGV5	NA	TGTGCCACCTGGGACTGTACGGATTATAAGAAACTCTTT	CATWDCTDYKKLF
TRGJ1/TRGJ2	TRGV9	few	TGTGCCTTGTGGCTTAAGAAACTCTTT	CALWLKKLF
TRGJ1/TRGJ2	TRGV2	few	TGTGCCACCTGGGACGGGAAAGTGGGGTATAAGAAACTCTTT	CATWDGKVGYKKLF
TRGJ1/TRGJ2	TRGV3	few	TGTGCCACCTGGGACAGGCTGCATTATAAGAAACTCTTT	CATWDRLHYKKLF
TRGJ1/TRGJ2	TRGV5	NA	TGTGCCACCTGGGACAGGCCAAGGTATACGGTGTGGAAACTCTTT	CATWDRPRYTVWKLF
TRGJ1/TRGJ2	TRGV9	medium-sized	TGTGCCTTGTGGGAGGTGGGGGAGAAACTCTTT	CALWEVGEKLF
TRGJP2	TRGV3	NA	TGTGCCACCTGGGACAGGCGAAGGAATTGTGGTAGTGATTGGATCAAGACGTTT	CATWDRRRNCGSDWIKTF
TRGJ1/TRGJ2	TRGV2	NA	TGTGCCACCTGGGATGGGCCGCTTTATTATAAGAAACTCTTT	CATWDGPLYYKKLF
TRGJ1/TRGJ2	TRGV3	NA	TGTGCCACCTGGGACAGCCTCTATTATAAGAAACTCTTT	CATWDSLYYKKLF
TRGJ1/TRGJ2	TRGV3	NA	TGTGCCACCTGGGACAGGCCTCCGAATTATTATAAGAAACTCTTT	CATWDRPPNYYKKLF
TRGJ1/TRGJ2	TRGV8	NA	TGTGCCACCTGGGATATGGCGAAACTCTTT	CATWDMAKLF
TRGJ1/TRGJ2	TRGV3	NA	TGTGCCACCTGGGACAGGCTAGACTATTATAAGAAACTCTTT	CATWDRLDYYKKLF
TRGJ1/TRGJ2	TRGV4	medium-sized	TGTGCCACCTGGGGGAATTATTATAAGAAACTCTTT	CATWGNYYKKLF
TRGJ1/TRGJ2	TRGV3	NA	TGTGCCACCTGGGACCAACTTTATTATAAGAAACTCTTT	CATWDQLYYKKLF
TRGJ1/TRGJ2	TRGV4	NA	TGTGCCACCTGGGACGATCTACCTTATTATAAGAAACTCTTT	CATWDDLPYYKKLF
TRGJ1/TRGJ2	TRGV2	few	TGTGCCACCTGGGATGTAGATTATTATAAGAAACTCTTT	CATWDVDYYKKLF
TRGJP	TRGV4	few	TGTGCCACCTGGGCCCTAGAGTTGGGCAAAAAAATCAAGGTATTT	CATWALELGKKIKVF
TRGJ1/TRGJ2	TRGV8	NA	TGTGCCACCTGGGCGGGAGGTAAGAAACTCTTT	CATWAGGKKLF
TRGJ1/TRGJ2	TRGV8	NA	TGTGCCACCTGGGCCCCCGATTATTATAAGAAACTCTTT	CATWAPDYYKKLF
TRGJ1/TRGJ2	TRGV9	few	TGTGCCTTGTGGGAGGTGCAGATTCGAAAGAAACTCTTT	CALWEVQIRKKLF
TRGJP2	TRGV9	NA	TGTGCCTTGTGGGAGGTGGGTAGTAGTGATTGGATCAAGACGTTT	CALWEVGSSDWIKTF
TRGJ1/TRGJ2	TRGV2	few	TGTGCCACCTGGGACGGGGCCTCGAAGAAACTCTTT	CATWDGASKKLF
TRGJ1/TRGJ2	TRGV8	few	TGTGCCACCTGGGATACCCAGGGGTATAAGAAACTCTTT	CATWDTQGYKKLF